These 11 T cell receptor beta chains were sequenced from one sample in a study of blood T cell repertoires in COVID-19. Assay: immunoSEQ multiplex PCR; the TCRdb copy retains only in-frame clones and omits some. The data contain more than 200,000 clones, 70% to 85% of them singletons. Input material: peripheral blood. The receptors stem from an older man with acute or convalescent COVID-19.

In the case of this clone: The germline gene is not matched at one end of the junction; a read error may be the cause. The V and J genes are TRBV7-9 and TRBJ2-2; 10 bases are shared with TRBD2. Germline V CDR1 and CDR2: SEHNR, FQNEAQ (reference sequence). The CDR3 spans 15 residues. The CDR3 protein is CASTLAGGNTGELFF. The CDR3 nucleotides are TGTGCCAGCACCTTAGCGGGGGGGAACACCGGGGAGCTGTTTTTT.

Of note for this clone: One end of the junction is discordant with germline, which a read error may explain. CDR3 in amino acids: CASSPRRGGENKSPLHF. The CDR3 nucleotides are TGCGCCAGCAGCCCCCGAAGGGGGGGCGAGAATAAATCACCCCTCCACTTT. The chain is built from TRBV5-1 and TRBJ1-6; a possible D gene is TRBD1 (6 bases). The length of the CDR3 is 17 residues. The germline V gene encodes CDR1 SGHRS and CDR2 YFSETQ.

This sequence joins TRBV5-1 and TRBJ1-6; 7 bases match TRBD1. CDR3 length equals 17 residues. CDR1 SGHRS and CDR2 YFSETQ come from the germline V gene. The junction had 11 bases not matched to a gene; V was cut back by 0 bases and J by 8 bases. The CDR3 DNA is TGCGCCAGCAGCTTGGGAGGAACAGGGGTCAGGGATTCACCCCTCCACTTT. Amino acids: CASSLGGTGVRDSPLHF. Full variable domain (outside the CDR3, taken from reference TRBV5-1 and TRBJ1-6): KAGVTQTPRYLIKTRGQQVTLSCSPISGHRSVSWYQQTPGQGLQFLFEYFSETQRNKGNFPGRFSGRQFSNSRSEMNVSTLELGDSALYLCASSLGGTGVRDSPLHFGNGTRLTVT.

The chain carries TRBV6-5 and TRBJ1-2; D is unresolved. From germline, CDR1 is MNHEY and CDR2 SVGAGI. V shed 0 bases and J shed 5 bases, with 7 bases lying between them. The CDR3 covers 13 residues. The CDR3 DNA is TGTGCCAGCAGTTACTCGAGTCCTTATGGCTACACCTTC. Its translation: CASSYSSPYGYTF.

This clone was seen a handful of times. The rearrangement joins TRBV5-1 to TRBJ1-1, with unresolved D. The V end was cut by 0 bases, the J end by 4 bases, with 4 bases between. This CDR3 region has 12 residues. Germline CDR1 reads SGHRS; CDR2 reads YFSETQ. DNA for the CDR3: TGCGCCAGCAGCTTGGGGGCCACTGAAGCTTTCTTT. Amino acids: CASSLGATEAFF.

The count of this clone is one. The CDR3, as DNA: TGTGCCAGCAGTTCCCGGGCGGGGACGGATAATGAAAAACTGTTTTTT. This codes for CASSSRAGTDNEKLFF. The chain combines TRBV6-5 with TRBJ1-4, with D possibly matching TRBD1 (5 bases). The CDR3 is made up of 16 amino acids. V was cut by 4 bases and J by 4 bases, with 16 bases left in between. Germline values: CDR1 MNHEY, CDR2 SVGAGI.

The CDR3 spells CASSSTANTEAFF. CDR3 coding DNA: TGTGCCAGTAGTTCGACAGCAAACACTGAAGCTTTCTTT. The chain joins TRBV19 to TRBJ1-1, with D perhaps matching TRBD1 (5 bases). Trimming cost V 5 bases and J 2 bases, with 9 bases left between them. The CDR3 is 13 amino acids. Germline-derived CDR1 and CDR2 are LNHDA and SQIVND (reference sequence).

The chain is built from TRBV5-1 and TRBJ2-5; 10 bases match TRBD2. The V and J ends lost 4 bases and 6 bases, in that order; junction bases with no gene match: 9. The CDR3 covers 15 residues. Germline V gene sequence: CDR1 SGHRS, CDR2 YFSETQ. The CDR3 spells CASSHKREGRQTQYF. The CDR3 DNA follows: TGCGCCAGCAGCCACAAGCGGGAGGGCCGGCAGACCCAGTACTTC.

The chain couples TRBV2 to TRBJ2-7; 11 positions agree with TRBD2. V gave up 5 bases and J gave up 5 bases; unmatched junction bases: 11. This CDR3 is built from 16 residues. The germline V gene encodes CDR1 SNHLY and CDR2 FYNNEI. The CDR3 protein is CASSLVTSGGFDEQYF. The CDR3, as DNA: TGTGCCAGCAGTCTCGTTACTAGCGGGGGTTTCGACGAGCAGTACTTC.

CDR3 coding DNA: TGCGCCAGCAGCCAAGACCCTCATATAGCTAGCGGGAGGGACTCCTACGAGCAGTACTTC. Translated: CASSQDPHIASGRDSYEQYF. This rearrangement joins TRBV4-1 to TRBJ2-7; 12 bases match TRBD2. The CDR3 extends over 20 amino acids. Germline values: CDR1 MGHRA, CDR2 YSYEKL. J lost 0 bases, V lost 0 bases, and 12 bases had no gene match.

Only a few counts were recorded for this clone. This CDR3 is CASRGRGLGGYTF. For the CDR3, the DNA is TGTGCCAGCAGAGGAAGGGGGTTGGGAGGCTACACCTTC. V is TRBV12-3 or TRBV12-4 and J is TRBJ1-2; maybe TRBD1 (6 bases). Trimming stripped 6 bases from V and 8 bases from J, with 16 bases between. The CDR3 sequence is 13 residues long.